This passage covers 2 T cell receptor beta chains from one sample sequenced in a study of human T cells and chemical hapten exposure (dated by TCRdb to about 2021). To prepare the library, RACE was applied. The sample was run on a NextSeq 500. TCRdb redid the processing of the public reads, applying fastp at Q25 and MiXCR, and retained in-frame beta chains. CDR3 protein duplicates are merged, each entry listing the most common genes and DNA. Across this sample there are approximately 260,000 distinct CDR3 sequences, with approximately 8.6% seen only once. Approximately 2.3% of the sample rests with the top ten. The time point label, read with the paper, signifies: pre-sensitization, week 0. The treatment or condition label, read with the paper, signifies: therapeutic diphenylcyclopropenone sensitization with weekly scalp DPC. This sample comprised whole blood, obtained in connection with sensitization to the hapten diphenylcyclopropenone (DPC). The receptors derive from a woman between 40 and 55 years old with alopecia areata. Some clones in this sample may be carry-over from other donors' samples.

V and J are TRBV20-1 and TRBJ2-7; 7 bases are shared with TRBD2. V lost 3 bases to trimming and J lost 3 bases; unmatched junction nucleotides: 11. The germline V gene has CDR1 DFQATT and CDR2 SNEGSKA (reference sequence). This CDR3 spans 15 amino acids. CDR3 DNA sequence: TGCAGTGCTAGCGCTGGGACTACGGTAGGCTACGAGCAGTACTTC. This sequence encodes CSASAGTTVGYEQYF.

In its sample, this clonotype was seen a few times. The chain is built from TRBV4-3 and TRBJ2-3; D is perhaps TRBD2 (5 bases). The CDR3 is made up of 15 amino acids. Trimming shortened V by 0 bases and J by 5 bases, and 12 bases separated the two germline ends. CDR1 and CDR2 from the germline V gene are LGHNA and YSLEER. DNA for the CDR3: TGCGCCAGCAGCCAAGAAGCGGCTAGAGGAGATACGCAGTATTTT. Its translation is CASSQEAARGDTQYF.